Listed below are T cell receptor beta chains from one sample, sequenced in a study of somatic mutations in cytotoxic T cells in rheumatoid arthritis. Here immunoSEQ multiplex PCR was the method, and the copy in TCRdb shows in-frame clones only, minus some. Among about 19,000 clones listed, around 86% were seen once. The source material was CD8+ T cells sorted from blood. All receptors come from a man younger than 35 with rheumatoid arthritis. The CDR3 runs from the conserved cysteine through the conserved F or W. The D gene is left open where the match is weak. Some rows mark clone size as missing; the rest say once, few, many or name a class of expanded clone.

cdr3_length j_call d_call clone_size v_call cdr3_aa cdr3_nt
13 TRBJ2-5 TRBD1 NA TRBV6-5 CAVGQGEVETQYF TGTGCGGTTGGACAGGGGGAAGTAGAGACCCAGTACTTC
15 TRBJ2-7 TRBD1 once TRBV7-9 CASSPSRTGAYEQYF TGTGCCAGCAGCCCGAGCCGGACAGGGGCCTACGAGCAGTACTTC
15 TRBJ2-3 TRBD2 NA TRBV6-1 CASKDLAGAADTQYF TGTGCCAGCAAAGACCTAGCGGGGGCGGCAGATACGCAGTATTTT
16 TRBJ2-5 NA NA TRBV7-9 CASSLFYFGVQETQYF TGTGCCAGCAGCTTGTTCTACTTCGGGGTTCAAGAGACCCAGTACTTC
16 TRBJ1-5 NA NA TRBV23-1 CATNRVLGVSNQPQHF TGCGCCACCAACAGGGTCCTGGGAGTGAGCAATCAGCCCCAGCATTTT
17 TRBJ2-3 TRBD2 NA TRBV4-1 CASSQGSSGGVSDTQYF TGCGCCAGCAGCCAAGGAAGTAGCGGGGGGGTTTCAGATACGCAGTATTTT
14 TRBJ2-1 NA NA TRBV4-1 CASRKEGAHNEQFF TGCGCCAGCAGGAAGGAGGGGGCCCACAATGAGCAGTTCTTC
16 TRBJ1-1 NA NA TRBV27 CASKLTGSSLHTEAFF TGTGCCAGCAAATTGACAGGTAGTAGCTTACACACTGAAGCTTTCTTT
14 TRBJ2-7 NA NA TRBV5-5 CASSLEGIRDEQYF TGTGCCAGCAGCTTGGAGGGGATTCGGGACGAGCAGTACTTC
14 TRBJ2-7 NA NA TRBV4-3 CASSQDIQRGEQYF TGCGCCAGCAGCCAAGACATCCAGAGGGGCGAGCAGTACTTC
14 TRBJ2-7 NA NA TRBV28 CASSLTFTDYEQYF TGTGCCAGCAGTTTAACCTTCACGGACTACGAGCAGTACTTC
17 TRBJ2-3 TRBD2 once TRBV12-5 CASGLGTSGGVTDTQYF TGTGCTAGTGGTTTGGGGACTAGCGGGGGGGTTACAGATACGCAGTATTTT
15 TRBJ1-6 TRBD1 NA TRBV19 CASSVGQGYNSPLHF TGTGCCAGTAGTGTGGGACAGGGATATAATTCACCCCTCCACTTT
13 TRBJ2-1 NA NA TRBV2 CASSEAEGNEQFF TGTGCCAGCAGTGAAGCTGAGGGGAATGAGCAGTTCTTC
14 TRBJ2-3 TRBD1 NA TRBV5-4 CASSQGQGADTQYF TGTGCCAGCAGCCAGGGACAGGGGGCGGATACGCAGTATTTT
17 TRBJ2-5 NA NA TRBV9 CASSSPSGLGGAETQYF TGTGCCAGCAGCTCACCCTCGGGACTCGGAGGCGCAGAGACCCAGTACTTC
15 TRBJ2-1 NA NA TRBV19 CASSPLEGAYNEQFF TGTGCCAGTAGCCCCCTCGAAGGGGCCTACAATGAGCAGTTCTTC
16 TRBJ2-3 NA NA TRBV9 CASSVQTGTTTDTQYF TGTGCCAGCAGCGTCCAGACCGGGACAACCACAGATACGCAGTATTTT
15 TRBJ2-7 NA NA TRBV7-8 CASSLEFYRENEQYF TGTGCCAGCAGCTTAGAGTTTTACAGGGAAAACGAGCAGTACTTC
16 TRBJ2-2 NA NA TRBV5-1 CASSIAGRSYTGELFF TGCGCCAGCAGCATCGCAGGTCGGTCGTACACCGGGGAGCTGTTTTTT
12 TRBJ2-5 NA NA TRBV29-1 CSVEVSDETQYF TGCAGCGTTGAAGTTTCTGATGAGACCCAGTACTTC
15 TRBJ2-3 TRBD2 once TRBV4-1 CASSHSGGGVDTQYF TGCGCCAGCAGCCACAGCGGGGGTGGTGTAGATACGCAGTATTTT
14 TRBJ2-1 NA NA TRBV5-4 CASRLWGAHNEQFF TGTGCCAGCAGGCTCTGGGGGGCCCACAATGAGCAGTTCTTC
14 TRBJ2-5 TRBD1 NA TRBV19 CASSTRDRGETQYF TGTGCCAGTAGTACTAGGGACAGGGGAGAGACCCAGTACTTC
14 TRBJ1-4 NA NA TRBV13 CASSLAPGDEKLFF TGTGCCAGCAGCTTAGCCCCGGGGGATGAAAAACTGTTTTTT
14 TRBJ2-2 NA large TRBV30 CAWISGVNTGELFF TGTGCCTGGATTTCAGGGGTGAACACCGGGGAGCTGTTTTTT
14 TRBJ2-3 TRBD1 NA TRBV6-4 CASSETGDTDTQYF TGTGCCAGCAGTGAGACAGGGGACACAGATACGCAGTATTTT
13 TRBJ2-2 NA once TRBV28 CASSPTRKGELFF TGTGCCAGCAGCCCTACTCGCAAGGGGGAGCTGTTTTTT
12 TRBJ1-1 NA NA TRBV6-5 CATSLGGTEAFF TGTGCCACCAGTTTGGGAGGCACTGAAGCTTTCTTT
12 TRBJ1-2 NA NA TRBV2 CASTAISNGYTF TGTGCCAGCACCGCGATAAGTAATGGCTACACCTTC
14 TRBJ2-1 TRBD2 NA TRBV19 CASSISGVYNEQFF TGTGCCAGTAGTATTAGCGGGGTGTACAATGAGCAGTTCTTC
13 TRBJ1-1 NA NA TRBV27 CASSVGRSTEAFF TGTGCCAGCAGTGTCGGGCGATCCACTGAAGCTTTCTTT
16 TRBJ1-1 NA NA TRBV25-1 CASSELEGGKNTEAFF TGTGCCAGCAGTGAATTGGAGGGGGGCAAGAACACTGAAGCTTTCTTT
13 TRBJ2-6 NA NA TRBV27 CASSLGGANVLTF TGTGCCAGCAGTTTAGGTGGGGCCAACGTCCTGACTTTC
14 TRBJ2-3 NA NA TRBV6-4 CASSDRFDTDTQYF TGTGCCAGCAGTGACCGGTTTGACACAGATACGCAGTATTTT
15 TRBJ1-4 TRBD1 NA TRBV10-1 CASSNGQAYNEKLFF TGCGCCAGCAGTAACGGACAGGCCTATAATGAAAAACTGTTTTTT
15 TRBJ2-5 NA NA TRBV27 CASSFRLTARETQYF TGTGCCAGCAGTTTTAGATTGACAGCTCGGGAGACCCAGTACTTC
15 TRBJ2-7 NA medium-sized TRBV11-2 CASSPIPGASYEQYF TGTGCCAGCAGCCCAATCCCAGGGGCCTCCTACGAGCAGTACTTC
15 TRBJ2-2 NA NA TRBV5-6 CASSLATENTGELFF TGTGCCAGCAGCTTGGCGACAGAGAACACCGGGGAGCTGTTTTTT
15 TRBJ1-5 NA NA TRBV6-1 CASSSRGGQNQPQHF TGTGCCAGCAGTAGTCGAGGGGGGCAAAATCAGCCCCAGCATTTT
16 TRBJ1-5 NA NA TRBV19 CASSIEGRYSNQPQHF TGTGCCAGTAGTATAGAAGGGCGGTATAGCAATCAGCCCCAGCATTTT
12 TRBJ2-2 NA NA TRBV10-2 CARTENTGELFF TGCGCCAGGACGGAGAACACCGGGGAGCTGTTTTTT
17 TRBJ1-1 NA once TRBV7-2 CASSLSSPGLRNTEAFF TGTGCCAGCAGCTTATCGAGCCCCGGGTTGAGAAACACTGAAGCTTTCTTT
16 TRBJ2-1 TRBD2 NA TRBV14 CASRGGGDSSYNEQFF TGTGCCAGCCGGGGCGGGGGTGACAGCTCCTACAATGAGCAGTTCTTC
15 TRBJ1-5 NA NA TRBV13 CASSFQGESNQPQHF TGTGCCAGCAGCTTCCAGGGTGAGAGCAATCAGCCCCAGCATTTT
10 TRBJ1-1 NA NA TRBV20-1 CSPGGTEAFF TGCAGTCCGGGGGGCACTGAAGCTTTCTTT
15 TRBJ2-7 NA NA TRBV5-1 CASSRGFGGSYEQYF TGCGCCAGCAGCAGGGGTTTTGGGGGCTCCTACGAGCAGTACTTC
14 TRBJ1-1 NA NA TRBV28 CASSERGSEDEAFF TGTGCCAGCAGTGAAAGGGGGAGTGAAGATGAAGCTTTCTTT
13 TRBJ2-7 NA NA TRBV6-5 CASSTGFLSEQYF TGTGCCAGCAGTACAGGGTTCCTGAGCGAGCAGTACTTC
14 TRBJ2-3 TRBD1 NA TRBV5-4 CASSSGTGADTQYF TGTGCCAGCAGCTCCGGGACAGGGGCAGATACGCAGTATTTT
11 TRBJ2-1 NA NA TRBV19 CASSLYNEQFF TGTGCCAGTAGCCTATACAATGAGCAGTTCTTC
15 TRBJ1-1 NA NA TRBV7-9 CASSLAWEVDTEAFF TGTGCCAGCAGCTTAGCGTGGGAGGTGGACACTGAAGCTTTCTTT
12 TRBJ1-5 NA NA TRBV28 CASTLGIQPQHF TGTGCCAGCACCTTAGGGATTCAGCCCCAGCATTTT
15 TRBJ1-2 NA NA TRBV14 CASSGALYGDYGYTF TGTGCCAGCAGCGGAGCGCTCTACGGGGACTATGGCTACACCTTC
14 TRBJ1-1 TRBD1 once TRBV28 CASNKGTVNTEAFF TGTGCCAGCAACAAGGGGACAGTGAACACTGAAGCTTTCTTT
15 TRBJ2-2 TRBD1 NA TRBV11-3 CASSSAGGNTGELFF TGTGCCAGCAGCTCCGCAGGGGGAAACACCGGGGAGCTGTTTTTT
12 TRBJ2-3 NA NA TRBV13 CASSLGSDTQYF TGTGCCAGCAGCCTGGGTTCCGATACGCAGTATTTT
12 TRBJ1-1 TRBD1 NA TRBV5-6 CASSLGDRYAFF TGTGCCAGCAGCTTGGGGGACAGATACGCTTTCTTT